This T cell receptor (beta chain) was sequenced in a study of cytomegalovirus exposure and HLA in healthy donors. Across the study: Prior work identified 117 million unique TCR beta sequences in roughly 180 million T cells.

Primers for the PCR totalled 60 Vbeta and 13 Jbeta. Assay: immunoSEQ multiplex PCR; the TCRdb copy retains only in-frame clones and omits some. The table has around 130,000 clones, about 85% seen once. Study results and limitations: Across HLA loci, a later analysis found differing TCR association rates, with DRB1 most and HLA-C fewest. Being indistinguishable, some V segments were excluded, TRBV6-2 and TRBV6-3 among them.

In the case of this clone: What it recognizes is unknown.

CDR3 size: 13 residues. CDR1 SGHRS and CDR2 YFSETQ come from the germline V gene. The J gene is TRBJ2-5, the V gene TRBV5-1, with TRBD1 matching 8 bases. The DNA matches TRBJ2-7 better at its end, which makes the J call doubtful. The clonotype was recovered from a boy under 18 in good health and CMV-seronegative. The specimen sequenced was PBMCs. CDR3 DNA: TGCGCCAGCGGACAGGGCCTTTCCTACGAGCAGTACTTC. Protein: CASGQGLSYEQYF.